The 32 T cell receptor beta chains below all came from one sample that was sequenced in a study of cytomegalovirus exposure and HLA in healthy donors. Profiled with immunoSEQ multiplex PCR; TCRdb holds only in-frame clones, not every one. The sample includes 50,000 to 65,000 clones, approximately 89% seen only once; the top ten take around 9.2%. The sequenced sample was PBMCs. These receptors were collected from a woman younger than 30 in good health and CMV-seropositive.

The chain uses TRBV5-4 and TRBJ1-1, with TRBD1 matching over 12 bases. There are 15 residues in the CDR3. The ends lost 4 bases at V and 5 bases at J; junction bases unmatched: 6. Looked up from germline, CDR1 is SGHNT and CDR2 is YYREEE (reference sequence). The CDR3 DNA reads TGTGCCAGCAGCAGGGACAGGGGGCGATGGACTGAAGCTTTCTTT. Translation: CASSRDRGRWTEAFF.

The chain joins TRBV6-5 to TRBJ2-7; D possibly corresponds to TRBD2 (6 bases). The germline CDR1 and CDR2 sequences are MNHEY and SVGAGI. V lost 6 bases and J lost 7, with 19 bases in between. The CDR3 is 14 amino acids. The chain's CDR3 is CASSGTPGWGEQYF. CDR3 nucleotide sequence: TGTGCCAGCAGCGGGACTCCCGGTTGGGGGGAGCAGTACTTC.

The gene calls are TRBV6-6 and TRBJ1-5; D is unclear. Germline values: CDR1 MNHNY, CDR2 SVGAGI (reference sequence). The CDR3 is 11 amino acids. V was pared by 5 bases and J by 7 bases, with 6 bases between. The CDR3 sequence: CASSPGQPQHF. The CDR3 DNA sequence: TGTGCCAGCAGTCCAGGACAGCCCCAGCATTTT.

The chain combines TRBV10-3 with TRBJ2-3; 8 bases match TRBD2. In germline, CDR1 is ENHRY, CDR2 SYGVKD. CDR3 size: 17 residues. V shed 2 bases and J 0 bases; nucleotides not matched to a gene: 7. CDR3 region: CAISELNGGGSTDTQYF. CDR3 nucleotide sequence: TGTGCCATCAGTGAGCTAAACGGGGGGGGGAGCACAGATACGCAGTATTTT.

V usage is TRBV5-6 and J usage is TRBJ1-4; perhaps TRBD1 as D (5 bases). With 3 bases removed from V and 3 bases from J, the gap between germline ends came to 12 bases. The CDR3 has 15 residues. The germline V gene encodes CDR1 SGHDT and CDR2 YYEEEE. Here the CDR3 reads CASSSWGGSNEKLFF. The CDR3, as DNA: TGTGCCAGCAGCTCCTGGGGGGGGTCTAATGAAAAACTGTTTTTT. Drawing the rest from reference TRBV5-6 and TRBJ1-4, the complete variable domain is DAGVTQSPTHLIKTRGQQVTLRCSPKSGHDTVSWYQQALGQGPQFIFQYYEEEERQRGNFPDRFSGHQFPNYSSELNVNALLLGDSALYLCASSSWGGSNEKLFFGSGTQLSVL.

The V and J genes are TRBV6-5 and TRBJ2-1; TRBD2 matches at 7 bases. The germline V gene encodes CDR1 MNHEY and CDR2 SVGAGI. This CDR3 spans 15 amino acids. The V gene end was trimmed by 7 bases and the J gene end by 5 bases; junction bases not matched to a gene: 11. In nucleotides, the CDR3 is TGTGCCAGCACCGTGATAGCTAGCGGTCACAATGAGCAGTTCTTC. Translation gives CASTVIASGHNEQFF.

The J gene is TRBJ2-2, the V gene TRBV5-1; D uncertain. The germline V gene encodes CDR1 SGHRS and CDR2 YFSETQ. V was cut by 0 bases and J by 2 bases, with 5 bases left in between. This CDR3 region has 14 residues. CDR3 in amino acids: CASSLDGNTGELFF. The CDR3 DNA reads as TGCGCCAGCAGCTTGGACGGTAACACCGGGGAGCTGTTTTTT.

The chain has TRBV4-3 and TRBJ1-4; 12 nucleotides agree with TRBD1. V dropped 3 bases and J dropped 4; count of bases not matched to a gene: 6. CDR1 LGHNA and CDR2 YSLEER come from the germline V gene. The CDR3 runs to 17 residues. The CDR3 loop is CASSQGDRGRGNEKLFF. CDR3 sequence (DNA): TGCGCCAGCAGCCAGGGGGACAGGGGGCGCGGTAATGAAAAACTGTTTTTT.

The chain recombines TRBV19 with TRBJ2-3; D is possibly TRBD2 (6 bases). Germline loops: CDR1 LNHDA, CDR2 SQIVND (reference sequence). Trimming shortened V by 4 bases and J by 3 bases, and 11 bases separated the two germline ends. CDR3 length: 14 residues. The CDR3, as DNA: TGTGCCAGTAGTACAAGGGAGGTTACAGATACGCAGTATTTT. The encoded protein is CASSTREVTDTQYF.

The V gene is TRBV9, the J gene TRBJ1-3; D is unclear. The CDR3 totals 15 residues. V was shortened by 0 bases and J by 0 bases, with 7 bases between the two germline ends. From germline, CDR1 is SGDLS and CDR2 YYNGEE. The CDR3 DNA sequence: TGTGCCAGCAGCGTAGGTGTCTACTCTGGAAACACCATATATTTT. Translating it yields CASSVGVYSGNTIYF. The complete variable domain, with remaining parts taken from reference TRBV9 and TRBJ1-3, reads DSGVTQTPKHLITATGQRVTLRCSPRSGDLSVYWYQQSLDQGLQFLIQYYNGEERAKGNILERFSAQQFPDLHSELNLSSLELGDSALYFCASSVGVYSGNTIYFGEGSWLTVV.

The rearrangement uses TRBV30 and TRBJ1-4; TRBD1 agrees at 11 bases. Germline CDR1 is GTSNPN and CDR2 is SVGIG (reference sequence). The CDR3 is 12 amino acids. After removal of 8 bases from V and 5 bases from J, the junction contained 1 base not matched to a gene. DNA for the CDR3: TGTGCCGGACAGGGGGCGAATGAAAAACTGTTTTTT. Amino acids: CAGQGANEKLFF.

The rearrangement links TRBV9 to TRBJ2-5; TRBD2 is a possible D gene (6 bases). Germline CDR1 and CDR2: SGDLS and YYNGEE. Trimming shortened V by 4 bases and J by 2 bases, and 15 bases separated the two germline ends. The CDR3 covers 15 residues. As DNA, the CDR3 is TGTGCCAGCAGCCCCCTCCTGCGGGGACAAGAGACCCAGTACTTC. Translation: CASSPLLRGQETQYF.

This clone was recorded once. The chain uses TRBV6-5 and TRBJ2-7; TRBD2 might be the D (7 bases). There are 13 residues in the CDR3. In germline, CDR1 is MNHEY, CDR2 SVGAGI. Trimming took off 5 bases at V and 0 bases at J, with 8 bases between the two ends. As DNA, the CDR3 is TGTGCCAGCAGTCGGGGGGCCTCCTACGAGCAGTACTTC. Translated: CASSRGASYEQYF.

The rearrangement links TRBV6-1 to TRBJ1-1, with D perhaps matching TRBD1 (6 bases). Between the trimmed V and J ends, which lost 9 bases and 6 bases, there was a span of 14 bases. Germline V gene data show CDR1 as MNHNS and CDR2 as SASEGT. The CDR3 is made up of 12 amino acids. The CDR3 nucleotides read TGTGCCAGAGAATGGGACAACTCTGAAGCTTTCTTT. Protein sequence: CAREWDNSEAFF.

The chain recombines TRBV4-1 with TRBJ1-2, with TRBD1 identical over 9 bases. The CDR3 loop spans 15 amino acids. Per germline, CDR1 MGHRA and CDR2 YSYEKL. V trimming: 6 bases; J trimming: 2 bases; junction bases outside the gene matches: 7. CDR3 amino acids: CASRDPGQGNYGYTF. CDR3 sequence (DNA): TGCGCCAGCAGGGATCCGGGACAGGGAAACTATGGCTACACCTTC.

V is TRBV6-5 and J is TRBJ2-6; D remains unclear. The CDR3 runs 16 residues. V was clipped by 2 bases and J by 0 bases, with 8 bases between them. The germline gives CDR1 MNHEY, CDR2 SVGAGI. CDR3 amino acids: CASSYSPGSGANVLTF. In DNA form, the CDR3 reads TGTGCCAGCAGTTACAGTCCCGGCTCTGGGGCCAACGTCCTGACTTTC.

This rearrangement joins TRBV18 to TRBJ2-7, with a tentative D call TRBD1 (5 bases). CDR1 is KGHSH and CDR2 is LQKENI in the germline V gene. V gave up 3 bases and J gave up 1 base, with 19 bases separating them. CDR3 length: 17 amino acids. The CDR3 DNA is TGTGCCAGCTCACCCAACCCCCGACAGTCTTTTTCCTACGAGCAGTACTTC. This codes for CASSPNPRQSFSYEQYF. Based on the CDR3 plus reference TRBV18 and TRBJ2-7, the full variable domain is NAGVMQNPRHLVRRRGQEARLRCSPMKGHSHVYWYRQLPEEGLKFMVYLQKENIIDESGMPKERFSAEFPKEGPSILRIQQVVRGDSAAYFCASSPNPRQSFSYEQYFGPGTRLTVT.

This clone showed up just once. The identical CDR3 is also encoded by other nucleotide sequences in the sample. The rearrangement joins TRBV7-9 to TRBJ2-1; tentative D call: TRBD2 (5 bases). This CDR3 is 14 amino acids long. The V gene's germline CDR1 is SEHNR and CDR2 FQNEAQ (reference sequence). Trimming left V 8 bases short and J 4 bases short, with 15 bases between. The CDR3: CASPEGADYNEQFF. CDR3 DNA sequence: TGTGCCAGCCCAGAGGGAGCGGATTACAATGAGCAGTTCTTC.

The chain couples TRBV28 to TRBJ1-2; 8 positions agree with TRBD1. The length of the CDR3 is 13 residues. CDR1 MDHEN and CDR2 SYDVKM come from the germline V gene. The V segment lost 3 bases and the J segment 7 bases; nucleotides outside the gene matches: 4. The CDR3 sequence: CASSFGQGGGYTF. The CDR3 region has the DNA TGTGCCAGCAGTTTTGGACAGGGAGGTGGCTACACCTTC.

The J gene is TRBJ2-5, the V gene TRBV5-8; a weak D match, TRBD1 (6 bases). Trimming took off 0 bases at V and 4 bases at J, with 13 bases between the two ends. Germline V gene lookup returns CDR1 SGHTS and CDR2 YDEGEE. The length of the CDR3 is 15 residues. The CDR3 sequence: CASSLVQGSSETQYF. As DNA, the CDR3 is TGTGCCAGCAGCTTGGTGCAGGGGTCTTCAGAGACCCAGTACTTC.

This clone was detected only once. The V and J genes are TRBV5-1 and TRBJ2-3; D uncertain. Germline-derived CDR1 and CDR2 are SGHRS and YFSETQ. The CDR3 runs to 14 residues. Trimming shortened V by 3 bases and J by 0 bases, and 8 bases separated the two germline ends. The CDR3 protein is CASSWYRSTDTQYF. The CDR3 nucleotides read TGCGCCAGCAGCTGGTACAGAAGCACAGATACGCAGTATTTT.

The chain links TRBV7-9 to TRBJ1-3; 7 bases match TRBD1. The CDR3 sequence is 17 residues long. Losses at the gene ends were 5 bases for V and 4 bases for J; bases not matched to a gene: 14. Germline V lookup: CDR1 SEHNR, CDR2 FQNEAQ (reference sequence). The CDR3 loop is CASSQGVGRASGNTIYF. DNA for the CDR3: TGTGCCAGCAGCCAGGGGGTCGGCAGGGCTTCAGGAAACACCATATATTTT. Full variable domain (outside the CDR3, taken from reference TRBV7-9 and TRBJ1-3): DTGVSQNPRHKITKRGQNVTFRCDPISEHNRLYWYRQTLGQGPEFLTYFQNEAQLEKSRLLSDRFSAERPKGSFSTLEIQRTEQGDSAMYLCASSQGVGRASGNTIYFGEGSWLTVV.

The rearrangement links TRBV5-6 to TRBJ1-1; D call uncertain. Trimming shortened V by 4 bases and J by 1 base, and 11 bases separated the two germline ends. Looked up from germline, CDR1 is SGHDT and CDR2 is YYEEEE. This CDR3 comprises 14 residues. As DNA, the CDR3 is TGTGCCAGCAGCCCGGGGAGCGCGAACACTGAAGCTTTCTTT. Residues: CASSPGSANTEAFF.

This sequence joins TRBV19 and TRBJ1-6, with D possibly matching TRBD1 (5 bases). Deletions cut 1 base from V and 0 bases from J, with 10 bases between. In germline, CDR1 is LNHDA, CDR2 SQIVND (reference sequence). The CDR3 runs to 17 residues. The CDR3 coding sequence is TGTGCCAGTAGTATAGGAGACAGCAGCTCCTATAATTCACCCCTCCACTTT. Its protein is CASSIGDSSSYNSPLHF.

The chain couples TRBV5-1 to TRBJ1-5; 8 bases are a match to TRBD1. The length of the CDR3 is 16 residues. Per germline, CDR1 SGHRS and CDR2 YFSETQ. V gave up 4 bases and J gave up 3 bases; unmatched junction bases: 9. The chain's CDR3 is CASSNGQGFSNQPQHF. The CDR3 DNA is TGCGCCAGCAGCAATGGACAGGGCTTTTCCAATCAGCCCCAGCATTTT.

The V call is TRBV5-1, the J call TRBJ1-1; no firm D call. There are 12 residues in the CDR3. The ends were cut back, 3 bases at V and 2 bases at J, with 5 bases in the middle. The V gene's germline CDR1 is SGHRS and CDR2 YFSETQ. The DNA for the CDR3 is TGCGCCAGCAGCTACAGTAACACTGAAGCTTTCTTT. It encodes CASSYSNTEAFF.

The rearrangement links TRBV5-1 to TRBJ2-3, with 9 bases aligning to TRBD2. The CDR3 is 15 amino acids. The V gene end was trimmed by 2 bases and the J gene end by 4 bases; junction bases not matched to a gene: 5. Germline V CDR1 and CDR2: SGHRS, YFSETQ. The CDR3 DNA reads TGCGCCAGCAGCTTCGCTAGCGGGGTCCCAGATACGCAGTATTTT. Its protein is CASSFASGVPDTQYF.

J is TRBJ2-5 and V is TRBV11-2; 7 bases are shared with TRBD1. The J call may be faulty, since TRBJ2-7 better matches the DNA end. The CDR3 spans 14 residues. Germline lookup yields CDR1 SGHAT and CDR2 FQNNGV. CDR3 sequence reads: CASSQGDRTYEQYF. Written as DNA, the CDR3 is TGTGCCAGCAGCCAGGGGGACAGAACCTACGAGCAGTACTTC.

The gene calls are TRBV4-1 and TRBJ2-7; 8 bases map to TRBD1. The CDR3 is made up of 13 amino acids. CDR1 is MGHRA and CDR2 is YSYEKL in the germline V gene. V lost 3 bases and J lost 6; bases outside the gene matches: 4. For the CDR3, the DNA is TGCGCCAGCAGCCAGGACAGGGCGCGCGAGCAGTACTTC. Its protein is CASSQDRAREQYF.

This clone was counted only a few times. The CDR3 DNA reads as TGTGCCAGCGGAGGGGAAGTCTACGAGCAGTACTTC. It is translated as CASGGEVYEQYF. The chain couples TRBV28 to TRBJ2-7, with a weak D call TRBD2 (6 bases). Germline V CDR1 and CDR2: MDHEN, SYDVKM. The V end was cut by 8 bases, the J end by 3 bases, with 11 bases between. The CDR3 is made up of 12 amino acids.

The chain employs TRBV6-6 and TRBJ1-4; D is unclear. Germline-derived CDR1 and CDR2 are MNHNY and SVGAGI (reference sequence). The CDR3 is 16 amino acids. V was trimmed by 0 bases and J by 0 bases, leaving 8 bases between them. The CDR3 DNA reads TGTGCCAGCAGTTACTCGTTGGAGACAACTAATGAAAAACTGTTTTTT. The encoded protein is CASSYSLETTNEKLFF.

CDR3 nucleotides: TGTGCCAGCAGCTCCCCTAGCGGGGCGACCTACAATGAGCAGTTCTTC. It codes for CASSSPSGATYNEQFF. V gene TRBV7-6 combines with J gene TRBJ2-1; 9 positions match TRBD2. The ends lost 4 bases at V and 2 bases at J; junction bases unmatched: 6. Germline V gene lookup returns CDR1 SGHVS and CDR2 FNYEAQ. The CDR3 runs to 16 residues.